Listed below are T cell receptor beta chains from one sample, sequenced in a study of CD8 T cells in Susac syndrome. Using its own MiXCR run on the immunoSEQ multiplex PCR reads, TCRdb lists one record per CDR3 protein. This sample has a few hundred thousand distinct CDR3 sequences, with nearly 97% found just once. Sequencing was performed on CD4+ T cells from PBMCs. These receptors were obtained from a human donor with multiple sclerosis. CDR3s include the opening cysteine and the closing phenylalanine or tryptophan. A D gene is named only where the DNA matches it firmly. Where a row states a size, it is once, few, many or the class of an expanded clone; other rows omit it.

clone_size	j_call	d_call	v_call	cdr3_nt	cdr3_aa
-	TRBJ2-5	TRBD1	TRBV10-3	TGTGCCATCAAGCCGGGACAGGGGAAGGAGACCCAGTACTTC	CAIKPGQGKETQYF
-	TRBJ1-1	-	TRBV20-1	TGCAGTGCTCAGGGGTCCACGGCGAACACTGAAGCTTTCTTT	CSAQGSTANTEAFF
once	TRBJ2-7	-	TRBV27	TGTGCCAGCAGTTTAGCGGACAACTCCTACGAGCAGTACTTC	CASSLADNSYEQYF
-	TRBJ1-2	TRBD1	TRBV10-3	TGTGCCATCAGGGACAGGGTCGTCGATGGCTACACCTTC	CAIRDRVVDGYTF
-	TRBJ1-5	-	TRBV18	TGTGCCAGCTCCCCCCAGCGGGTAGGCCAGCCCCAGCATTTT	CASSPQRVGQPQHF
-	TRBJ1-2	-	TRBV6-5	TGTGCCAGCAGTTACGGCAGCTATGGCTACACCTTC	CASSYGSYGYTF
-	TRBJ2-1	-	TRBV7-9	TGTGCCAGCAGATTGGGAACAGGGCTCACCGGCTACAATGAGCAGTTCTTC	CASRLGTGLTGYNEQFF
-	TRBJ1-1	-	TRBV7-9	TGTGCCAGCAGTTGGGGGACCGGAGGAGCTTTCTTT	CASSWGTGGAFF
-	TRBJ2-5	-	TRBV30	TGTGCCTGGAGTGTACAATCCACGGGCCAAGTGACCCAGTACTTC	CAWSVQSTGQVTQYF
-	TRBJ2-3	-	TRBV12-3/TRBV12-4	TGTGCCAGCAGTGTCACTTATACGCAGTATTTT	CASSVTYTQYF
-	TRBJ2-1	-	TRBV15	TGTGCCACCAGCAGAGAGATCAGGGCGGAGAATGAGCAGTTCTTC	CATSREIRAENEQFF
-	TRBJ2-1	-	TRBV4-1	TGCGCCAGCAGCCAGACTCGGAAGGGGCAGTTCTTC	CASSQTRKGQFF
-	TRBJ2-7	TRBD1	TRBV20-1	TGCAGTGCTAGCCTAGGGACAGGGGTGAGCGAGCAGTACTTC	CSASLGTGVSEQYF
-	TRBJ2-1	TRBD1	TRBV11-2	TGTGCCAGCAGCTTAGTGACAGGGGCGGGGGAGCAGTTCTTC	CASSLVTGAGEQFF
-	TRBJ2-1	-	TRBV6-1	TGTGCCAGCTTGTATGACAATGAGCAGTTCTTC	CASLYDNEQFF
-	TRBJ1-5	-	TRBV20-1	TGCAGTGTTCCAGGGGTTAATAGCAATCAGCCCCAGCATTTT	CSVPGVNSNQPQHF
-	TRBJ2-1	-	TRBV18	TGTGCCAGCTCACGGCTCTCTAGTGGTGAGACGAATGAGCAGTTCTTC	CASSRLSSGETNEQFF
-	TRBJ1-2	TRBD1	TRBV20-1	TGCAGTGCCCGGACAGGGGGCGATGGCTACACCTTC	CSARTGGDGYTF
-	TRBJ2-7	TRBD1	TRBV12-3/TRBV12-4	TGTGCCAGCAGTTTTGGGACAGGGGGCCTCTACGAGCAGTACTTC	CASSFGTGGLYEQYF
-	TRBJ1-5	-	TRBV11-2	TGTGCCACCGGGGCGGGTATCAATCAGCCCCAGCATTTT	CATGAGINQPQHF
once	TRBJ2-2	-	TRBV20-1	TGCAGTGCTCTACGTGGGACGGCCGGGGAGCTGTTTTTT	CSALRGTAGELFF
-	TRBJ2-1	-	TRBV30	TGTGCCTGGAGTGCCCACGGGGTGGCGGAAGTGGGTGAGCAGTTCTTC	CAWSAHGVAEVGEQFF
-	TRBJ1-2	-	TRBV30	TGTGCCTGGTTTTGGGCCTATGGCTACACCTTC	CAWFWAYGYTF
-	TRBJ2-3	-	TRBV7-2	TGTGCCAGCAGCCGCGGCATCCGCAGCTATTTT	CASSRGIRSYF
-	TRBJ2-1	-	TRBV2	TGTGCCAGAAGAGGACGACCCACCAGCTCCTACAATGAGCAGTTCTTC	CARRGRPTSSYNEQFF
-	TRBJ2-6	-	TRBV7-2	TGTGCCAGCAGCTTAGTTGGTAGCGCCTCTGGGGCCAACGTCCTGACTTTC	CASSLVGSASGANVLTF
-	TRBJ2-7	TRBD1	TRBV25-1	TGTGCCAGCAGAAAGACAGGGACCTACGAGCAGTACTTC	CASRKTGTYEQYF
-	TRBJ2-2	TRBD2	TRBV4-1	TGCGCCAGCAGCCTACTAGCGGGGGACACCGGGGAGCTGTTTTTT	CASSLLAGDTGELFF
-	TRBJ2-1	TRBD1	TRBV5-6	TGTGCCAGCAGCTCGGCCGGGACAGCCCACAATGAGCAGTTCTTC	CASSSAGTAHNEQFF
-	TRBJ2-7	-	TRBV7-7	TGTGCTAGCAGCCGTGACAACTCCTACGAGCAGTACTTC	CASSRDNSYEQYF
once	TRBJ2-7	TRBD2	TRBV28	TGTGCCAGCAGTTTCCTCGGGACTAGCGGGGGAACCTACGAGCAGTACTTC	CASSFLGTSGGTYEQYF
-	TRBJ1-2	TRBD1	TRBV24-1	TGTGCCACCAGTGATTTGCGAAGACAGGGGAATGGCTACACCTTC	CATSDLRRQGNGYTF
-	TRBJ2-4	TRBD2	TRBV7-2	TGTGCCAGCACCAGTAGCGGGTTAATAGCCAAAAACATTCAGTACTTC	CASTSSGLIAKNIQYF
-	TRBJ2-3	TRBD1	TRBV3-1	TGTGCCAGCAGCCAATTACAGGGGAGAACCACAGATACGCAGTATTTT	CASSQLQGRTTDTQYF
once	TRBJ2-7	TRBD1	TRBV7-9	TGTGCCAGCAGCTTGGGGGACAGCAGAACTTACGAGCAGTACTTC	CASSLGDSRTYEQYF
-	TRBJ2-7	-	TRBV11-2	TGTGCCAGCAGCCTAGAGGGGACTCACGAGCAGTACTTC	CASSLEGTHEQYF
-	TRBJ2-7	TRBD2	TRBV27	TGTGCCAGCAGTCCCTCGGGGGGGAACTACGAGCAGTACTTC	CASSPSGGNYEQYF
-	TRBJ2-1	TRBD2	TRBV20-1	TGCAGTGCTATGCCCCTAGCGGGAACGTCCTACAATGAGCAGTTCTTC	CSAMPLAGTSYNEQFF
-	TRBJ2-1	-	TRBV6-5	TGTGCCAGCGGAAGGCGGGCTCTATCTAACAATGAGCAGTTCTTC	CASGRRALSNNEQFF
-	TRBJ1-5	-	TRBV25-1	TGTGCCAGCAGTCAGGAGATCAATCAGCCCCAGCATTTT	CASSQEINQPQHF
-	TRBJ1-6	TRBD1	TRBV27	TGTGCCAGCTGTGATTCAGACAGGGGCGAGAATTCACCCCTCCACTTT	CASCDSDRGENSPLHF
-	TRBJ2-3	-	TRBV7-9	TGTGCCAGCAGCTTAATTGGGTCGGGGCCTTTTGATACGCAGTATTTT	CASSLIGSGPFDTQYF
-	TRBJ2-3	-	TRBV29-1	TGCAGCGTTGGCCAGACCCCAGGAGATACGCAGTATTTT	CSVGQTPGDTQYF
-	TRBJ1-1	TRBD1	TRBV9	TGTGCCAGCAGCCTAGGGACAGGGTTCTACACTGAAGCTTTCTTT	CASSLGTGFYTEAFF